There are many counts of the clone carrying this T cell receptor beta chain. Its antigen remains unidentified. As for time point: newly diagnosed GD, antithyroid drugs for less than 3 months. Scientists built the TCR library using RNA that was extracted from PBMCs. Between the trimmed V and J ends, which lost 5 bases and 10 bases, there was a span of 15 bases. This CDR3 spans 13 amino acids. Germline V gene sequence: CDR1 MDHEN, CDR2 SYDVKM. To make TCR beta libraries, researchers used iRepertoire HTBI primers and Arm-PCR of CDR3 regions. Authors' methods: Across the samples, identification revealed 55 to 80 TRBV and over 12 TRBJ segments. Each CDR3 protein gets one entry after TCRdb re-called the multiplex PCR reads with MiXCR. V and J calls and clone size were set by TCRdb, not the authors. The profile shows 200,000 to 250,000 distinct CDR3 sequences, roughly a fifth of them singletons. This record comes from a study of regulatory T cells in long-lasting Graves disease.

Study-wide results and caveats: Persistent disease preferred TRBV28, TRBJ1-2 and TRBJ2-5; new disease, TRBV20-1 and TRBJ2-1.

This same sample was also taken into another study, of T cells in Graves' hyperthyroidism and ophthalmopathy. From that report: A first-round RT-PCR of the TCR CDR3 used the HTBI primer set. A model using 13 V-J features told ophthalmopathy apart from stable hyperthyroidism.

This TCR came from a woman in her 30s with Graves disease. V is TRBV28 and J is TRBJ2-1; tentatively, D is TRBD1 (6 bases). The material sequenced was peripheral blood mononuclear cells (PBMCs), taken at new diagnosis, from a patient treated with antithyroid drugs. The CDR3 sequence is CASSPQGPFEQFF. Written as DNA, the CDR3 is TGTGCCAGCAGTCCGCAGGGGCCCTTCGAGCAGTTCTTC.